These T cell receptor beta chains were read from a single sample in a study of CD8+ T cells in alopecia areata. Here immunoSEQ multiplex PCR was the method, and the copy in TCRdb shows in-frame clones only, minus some. There are around 180,000 clones in the sample; 64% occur only once, and about 1.3% lies in the top ten. The specimen was CD4+ T cells sorted from blood, collected around week 49, from a patient treated with tofacitinib. Source of these receptors: a human donor with alopecia areata. Both conserved end residues are part of each CDR3. The order of the fields is D gene, J gene, V gene, CDR3 length, clone size, CDR3 protein, CDR3 DNA. D genes are given only for firm matches. Not every row has a clone size; where given, it reads once, few, many or a size class.

d_gene: NA
j_gene: TRBJ2-7
v_gene: TRBV29-1
len: 15
abundance: NA
CDR3aa: CSVVPVTVGPYEQYF
CDR3nt: TGCAGCGTTGTCCCCGTGACAGTCGGCCCCTACGAGCAGTACTTC

d_gene: TRBD1
j_gene: TRBJ2-7
v_gene: TRBV5-1
len: 16
abundance: NA
CDR3aa: CASSLYGGQGNYEQYF
CDR3nt: TGCGCCAGCAGCTTGTATGGTGGACAGGGGAACTACGAGCAGTACTTC

d_gene: NA
j_gene: TRBJ1-2
v_gene: TRBV9
len: 15
abundance: once
CDR3aa: CASSVDGRRGYGYTF
CDR3nt: TGTGCCAGCAGCGTAGATGGGAGACGAGGCTATGGCTACACCTTC

d_gene: NA
j_gene: TRBJ2-7
v_gene: TRBV28
len: 11
abundance: NA
CDR3aa: CASSLGYEQYF
CDR3nt: TGTGCCAGCAGTCTAGGCTACGAGCAGTACTTC

d_gene: NA
j_gene: TRBJ1-1
v_gene: TRBV4-3
len: 15
abundance: NA
CDR3aa: CASSQDWSLSGEAFF
CDR3nt: TGCGCCAGCAGCCAAGATTGGTCCCTTTCGGGTGAAGCTTTCTTT

d_gene: NA
j_gene: TRBJ2-1
v_gene: TRBV15
len: 14
abundance: few
CDR3aa: CATSREGFFNEQFF
CDR3nt: TGTGCCACCAGCAGAGAAGGATTCTTCAATGAGCAGTTCTTC

d_gene: TRBD1
j_gene: TRBJ2-1
v_gene: TRBV29-1
len: 14
abundance: NA
CDR3aa: CSVTRDRGYNEQFF
CDR3nt: TGCAGCGTCACCCGGGACAGGGGATACAATGAGCAGTTCTTC

d_gene: NA
j_gene: TRBJ1-1
v_gene: TRBV15
len: 13
abundance: NA
CDR3aa: CATAENGATEAFF
CDR3nt: TGTGCCACCGCTGAAAATGGGGCCACTGAAGCTTTCTTT

d_gene: TRBD1
j_gene: TRBJ1-3
v_gene: TRBV29-1
len: 18
abundance: NA
CDR3aa: CSVETARGTGGSGNTIYF
CDR3nt: TGCAGCGTTGAAACGGCGAGAGGGACAGGGGGCTCTGGAAACACCATATATTTT

d_gene: NA
j_gene: TRBJ2-4
v_gene: TRBV7-9
len: 16
abundance: many
CDR3aa: CASSGSGHGAKNIQYF
CDR3nt: TGTGCCAGCAGCGGCAGCGGTCACGGAGCCAAAAACATTCAGTACTTC

d_gene: NA
j_gene: TRBJ1-1
v_gene: TRBV30
len: 11
abundance: NA
CDR3aa: CAGLMNTEAFF
CDR3nt: TGTGCCGGCCTAATGAACACTGAAGCTTTCTTT

d_gene: TRBD1
j_gene: TRBJ1-2
v_gene: TRBV27
len: 13
abundance: NA
CDR3aa: CASSGTGTGGYTF
CDR3nt: TGTGCCAGCAGTGGGACAGGGACGGGCGGCTACACCTTC

d_gene: TRBD1
j_gene: TRBJ1-1
v_gene: TRBV19
len: 14
abundance: NA
CDR3aa: CASSIGTVNTEAFF
CDR3nt: TGTGCCAGTAGTATCGGGACAGTGAACACTGAAGCTTTCTTT

d_gene: TRBD1
j_gene: TRBJ1-1
v_gene: TRBV5-1
len: 14
abundance: NA
CDR3aa: CASSSRTGSAEAFF
CDR3nt: TGCGCCAGCAGTTCTCGGACAGGGAGCGCTGAAGCTTTCTTT

d_gene: NA
j_gene: TRBJ2-5
v_gene: TRBV7-8
len: 16
abundance: NA
CDR3aa: CASSLGVGSIQETQYF
CDR3nt: TGTGCCAGCAGCTTAGGTGTGGGGTCAATACAAGAGACCCAGTACTTC

d_gene: NA
j_gene: TRBJ1-2
v_gene: TRBV25-1
len: 12
abundance: NA
CDR3aa: CASSGPNYGYTF
CDR3nt: TGTGCCAGCAGTGGGCCGAACTATGGCTACACCTTC

d_gene: NA
j_gene: TRBJ1-1
v_gene: TRBV27
len: 13
abundance: NA
CDR3aa: CASSLYLNTEAFF
CDR3nt: TGTGCCAGCAGTCTATACCTGAACACTGAAGCTTTCTTT

d_gene: NA
j_gene: TRBJ2-3
v_gene: TRBV5-1
len: 15
abundance: once
CDR3aa: CASSLVGGSTDTQYF
CDR3nt: TGCGCCAGCAGCTTGGTTGGGGGAAGCACAGATACGCAGTATTTT

d_gene: NA
j_gene: TRBJ1-6
v_gene: TRBV9
len: 16
abundance: NA
CDR3aa: CASSVGPVSYNSPLHF
CDR3nt: TGTGCCAGCAGCGTAGGTCCGGTTTCATATAATTCACCCCTCCACTTT

d_gene: NA
j_gene: TRBJ1-5
v_gene: TRBV28
len: 12
abundance: NA
CDR3aa: CASATNNQPQHF
CDR3nt: TGTGCCTCCGCGACAAACAATCAGCCCCAGCATTTT

d_gene: NA
j_gene: TRBJ2-3
v_gene: TRBV29-1
len: 13
abundance: few
CDR3aa: CSVITRYTDTQYF
CDR3nt: TGCAGCGTGATAACTCGCTACACAGATACGCAGTATTTT

d_gene: NA
j_gene: TRBJ2-1
v_gene: TRBV11-2
len: 13
abundance: NA
CDR3aa: CASSLARNNEQFF
CDR3nt: TGTGCCAGCAGCTTAGCCAGAAACAATGAGCAGTTCTTC

d_gene: NA
j_gene: TRBJ2-7
v_gene: TRBV6-6
len: 14
abundance: NA
CDR3aa: CASSDRWSSYEQYF
CDR3nt: TGTGCCAGCAGTGACAGGTGGAGCTCCTACGAGCAGTACTTC

d_gene: NA
j_gene: TRBJ1-6
v_gene: TRBV27
len: 13
abundance: NA
CDR3aa: CASSSSYNSPLHF
CDR3nt: TGTGCCAGCAGTTCGTCGTATAATTCACCCCTCCACTTT

d_gene: TRBD1
j_gene: TRBJ2-7
v_gene: TRBV7-2
len: 16
abundance: NA
CDR3aa: CASSLGGGGFTYEQYF
CDR3nt: TGTGCCAGCAGCTTAGGAGGGGGCGGCTTTACCTACGAGCAGTACTTC

d_gene: NA
j_gene: TRBJ1-6
v_gene: TRBV30
len: 18
abundance: NA
CDR3aa: CAWNTGLTPSSYNSPLHF
CDR3nt: TGTGCCTGGAATACAGGACTTACGCCGAGCTCCTATAATTCACCCCTCCACTTT

d_gene: TRBD1
j_gene: TRBJ1-1
v_gene: TRBV19
len: 15
abundance: few
CDR3aa: CASIRDRGLNTEAFF
CDR3nt: TGTGCCAGCATCCGGGACAGGGGTCTGAACACTGAAGCTTTCTTT

d_gene: TRBD1
j_gene: TRBJ2-5
v_gene: TRBV30
len: 15
abundance: NA
CDR3aa: CAWSVPGTGGGTQYF
CDR3nt: TGTGCCTGGAGTGTACCAGGGACAGGGGGCGGGACCCAGTACTTC

d_gene: NA
j_gene: TRBJ1-1
v_gene: TRBV30
len: 12
abundance: NA
CDR3aa: CAWSNGLTEAFF
CDR3nt: TGTGCCTGGAGTAATGGACTCACTGAAGCTTTCTTT

d_gene: NA
j_gene: TRBJ2-3
v_gene: TRBV7-2
len: 16
abundance: few
CDR3aa: CASSFALRGGPDTQYF
CDR3nt: TGTGCCAGCAGCTTTGCTTTAAGAGGGGGGCCAGATACGCAGTATTTT

d_gene: NA
j_gene: TRBJ2-1
v_gene: TRBV4-3
len: 14
abundance: many
CDR3aa: CASSQEGTHNEQFF
CDR3nt: TGCGCCAGCAGCCAAGAAGGGACTCACAATGAGCAGTTCTTC

d_gene: NA
j_gene: TRBJ2-4
v_gene: TRBV25-1
len: 15
abundance: NA
CDR3aa: CASSEELLAKNIQYF
CDR3nt: TGTGCCAGCAGTGAAGAGCTACTAGCCAAAAACATTCAGTACTTC

d_gene: TRBD2
j_gene: TRBJ2-7
v_gene: TRBV2
len: 14
abundance: NA
CDR3aa: CASSESGTSGEQYF
CDR3nt: TGTGCCAGCAGTGAATCCGGGACTAGCGGCGAGCAGTACTTC

d_gene: NA
j_gene: TRBJ2-1
v_gene: TRBV30
len: 14
abundance: NA
CDR3aa: CAWSSGNPPNEQFF
CDR3nt: TGTGCCTGGAGCTCAGGGAACCCCCCCAATGAGCAGTTCTTC

d_gene: TRBD1
j_gene: TRBJ1-1
v_gene: TRBV10-3
len: 14
abundance: NA
CDR3aa: CAIRYDREGTEAFF
CDR3nt: TGTGCCATCAGATATGACAGGGAGGGCACTGAAGCTTTCTTT

d_gene: NA
j_gene: TRBJ1-1
v_gene: TRBV5-1
len: 13
abundance: NA
CDR3aa: CASSPQGNTEAFF
CDR3nt: TGCGCCAGCAGCCCGCAGGGAAACACTGAAGCTTTCTTT

d_gene: TRBD2
j_gene: TRBJ2-1
v_gene: TRBV5-4
len: 18
abundance: many
CDR3aa: CASSLGRGAPSSYNEQFF
CDR3nt: TGTGCCAGCAGCTTAGGGCGGGGGGCCCCAAGCTCCTACAATGAGCAGTTCTTC

d_gene: TRBD1
j_gene: TRBJ2-4
v_gene: TRBV9
len: 17
abundance: few
CDR3aa: CASSVAGDRGAKNIQYF
CDR3nt: TGTGCCAGCAGCGTAGCGGGGGACAGGGGAGCCAAAAACATTCAGTACTTC